What follows is one T cell receptor (beta chain) and its context. All donors qualified as healthy HIV-negative adults and had experienced no recent acute infections or vaccinations. Trimming took off 7 bases at V and 5 bases at J, with 11 bases between the two ends. The germline gives CDR1 MNHNY, CDR2 SVGAGI (reference sequence). The CDR3 covers 13 residues. These data come from a study of shared clonotypes between healthy human individuals. Splitting of each subset's genomic DNA was done evenly across several immunoSEQ plates. The unsorted PBMC sample used ten immunoSEQ deep assay plates. Authors' data handling: ImmunoSEQ output lacked quality scores and full-length reads, limiting matched filtering. Some clones are missing from TCRdb's copy, which holds only in-frame ones; the method was immunoSEQ multiplex PCR. V and J calls and clone size are those listed in that table; D and trimming were worked out from the DNA. Of about 490,000 clones in the sample, roughly four fifths are singletons; the top ten hold 10% to 15%.

This receptor was obtained from a woman in her 40s in good health. Some clones in this sample may be carry-over from other donors' samples. Sample: PBMCs. This chain connects TRBV6-6 to TRBJ2-2, with a possible D match to TRBD1 (6 bases). The CDR3 region has the DNA TGTGCCAGCACCAATAGGGGGACCGGGGAGCTGTTTTTT. Residues: CASTNRGTGELFF.